These 21 T cell receptor beta chains share one sample of origin, sequenced in a study of cytomegalovirus exposure and HLA in healthy donors. Clones were read by immunoSEQ multiplex PCR, and TCRdb kept only the in-frame ones, dropping some. The table lists 150,000 to 180,000 clones, more than 70% of them singletons. Sequencing input: PBMCs. These receptor sequences come from a human donor in good health.

The CDR3 bases are TGTGCCAGCAGTACGGGGGGACGGGGCAATCAGCCCCAGCATTTT. It translates to CASSTGGRGNQPQHF. V gene TRBV2 combines with J gene TRBJ1-5; TRBD1 might be the D (5 bases). V lost 5 bases and J lost 2, with 13 bases in between. CDR3 length: 15 amino acids. Looked up from germline, CDR1 is SNHLY and CDR2 is FYNNEI.

This chain links TRBV29-1 with TRBJ2-7; 8 nucleotides line up with TRBD1. The CDR3 is 13 residues long. V dropped 4 bases and J dropped 6; count of bases not matched to a gene: 8. Germline V gives CDR1 SQVTM, CDR2 ANQGSEA. The CDR3 here is CSVGTGLLGEQYF. CDR3 nucleotide sequence: TGCAGCGTTGGGACAGGGTTGCTCGGCGAGCAGTACTTC.

The CDR3 reads CASSVAGGGTDTQYF. The CDR3 bases are TGTGCCAGCAGCGTAGCTGGCGGGGGCACAGATACGCAGTATTTT. The genes are TRBV9 and TRBJ2-3, with D possibly matching TRBD2 (6 bases). The CDR3 covers 15 residues. The V gene's germline CDR1 is SGDLS and CDR2 YYNGEE. Between the trimmed V and J ends, which lost 0 bases and 1 base, there was a span of 9 bases.

This chain joins TRBV6-4 and TRBJ2-1; D gene ambiguous. CDR3 size: 13 residues. Trimming stripped 5 bases from V and 7 bases from J, with 12 bases between. Germline V gene lookup returns CDR1 MRHNA and CDR2 SNTAGT. The CDR3 sequence: CASSHLPGNEQFF. CDR3 in DNA: TGTGCCAGCAGTCACCTCCCGGGTAATGAGCAGTTCTTC.

Worth noting for this clone: Other DNA variants within this sample encode the same CDR3. The V call is TRBV27, the J call TRBJ1-2; TRBD1 matches 9 bases. Germline V gene data show CDR1 as MNHEY and CDR2 as SMNVEV (reference sequence). The CDR3 is 14 amino acids. The V gene end was trimmed by 4 bases and the J gene end by 3 bases; junction bases not matched to a gene: 3. The CDR3 here is CASSSRTGDYGYTF. In DNA form, the CDR3 reads TGTGCCAGCAGTTCCCGGACAGGGGACTATGGCTACACCTTC.

The chain has TRBV4-3 and TRBJ1-1, with D possibly TRBD1 on 5 matching bases. Trimming removed 6 bases at V and 0 bases at J, with 11 bases between. The CDR3 length is 14 residues. Germline V CDR1 and CDR2: LGHNA, YSLEER. The CDR3, as DNA: TGCGCCAGCAGTCGCCGACAGCTGAACACTGAAGCTTTCTTT. Amino acids: CASSRRQLNTEAFF.

This chain connects TRBV5-1 to TRBJ1-5; D is possibly TRBD1 (5 bases). Between the trimmed V and J ends, which lost 0 bases and 4 bases, there was a span of 8 bases. The CDR3 extends over 14 amino acids. Germline-derived CDR1 and CDR2 are SGHRS and YFSETQ. The CDR3 sequence is CASSLGAGNQPQHF. The CDR3 DNA sequence: TGCGCCAGCAGCTTGGGGGCAGGGAATCAGCCCCAGCATTTT.

This sequence joins TRBV18 and TRBJ2-2; TRBD2 matches at 9 bases. The CDR3 has 16 residues. V lost 1 base and J lost 2; bases outside the gene matches: 2. Per germline, CDR1 KGHSH and CDR2 LQKENI. The CDR3 bases are TGTGCCAGCTCACCACTTAGCGGGAGTAACACCGGGGAGCTGTTTTTT. Residues: CASSPLSGSNTGELFF.

This clone was observed a single time. The V call is TRBV7-3, the J call TRBJ1-2, with D possibly matching TRBD1 (5 bases). Germline V gene data show CDR1 as SGHTA and CDR2 as FQGTGA. The V and J ends lost 0 bases and 8 bases respectively, with 10 bases between them. There are 13 residues in the CDR3. In DNA, the CDR3 is TGTGCCAGCAGCTTAACTAAGCGGGACGGCTACACCTTC. The encoded protein is CASSLTKRDGYTF.

The chain carries TRBV5-6 and TRBJ2-5; tentative D call: TRBD2 (6 bases). The germline gives CDR1 SGHDT, CDR2 YYEEEE. The CDR3 contains 16 residues. V lost 3 bases, J lost 3 bases, and 18 bases lay in between. The CDR3 loop is CASSSIMGLGKETQYF. As DNA, the CDR3 is TGTGCCAGCAGCTCGATCATGGGACTGGGCAAAGAGACCCAGTACTTC.

The sample holds one count of this clone. The chain uses TRBV18 and TRBJ1-2; a weak D match, TRBD1 (5 bases). There are 15 residues in the CDR3. Trimming left V 0 bases short and J 2 bases short, with 10 bases between. Germline CDR1 KGHSH, CDR2 LQKENI. CDR3 sequence reads: CASSPPTESNYGYTF. CDR3 sequence (DNA): TGTGCCAGCTCACCACCGACAGAAAGCAACTATGGCTACACCTTC.

The chain recombines TRBV6-6 with TRBJ1-2; D gene unclear. Per the germline V gene, CDR1 is MNHNY and CDR2 is SVGAGI (reference sequence). V was clipped by 0 bases and J by 5 bases, with 13 bases between them. CDR3 length: 15 residues. For the CDR3, the DNA is TGTGCCAGCAGTTACTCGAGAGGGTCGAATTATGGCTACACCTTC. Amino acids: CASSYSRGSNYGYTF.

J is TRBJ2-7 and V is TRBV7-6, with D possibly TRBD2 on 5 matching bases. The CDR3 runs to 16 residues. The germline V and J ends were trimmed by 1 base and 6 bases, with 19 bases remaining between them. Germline V lookup: CDR1 SGHVS, CDR2 FNYEAQ. As DNA, the CDR3 is TGTGCCAGCAGCTTAGTAGAGGCGGGCCTCGGTCGCGAGCAGTACTTC. As protein: CASSLVEAGLGREQYF.

The V gene is TRBV4-1, the J gene TRBJ2-3; 7 nucleotides agree with TRBD1. CDR3 size: 14 residues. Germline V gives CDR1 MGHRA, CDR2 YSYEKL. Losses at the gene ends were 4 bases for V and 3 bases for J; bases not matched to a gene: 4. CDR3 residues: CASSRIQGTDTQYF. CDR3 coding DNA: TGCGCCAGCAGCCGAATACAGGGGACAGATACGCAGTATTTT.

J is TRBJ1-2 and V is TRBV2; weak D call: TRBD1 (5 bases). The germline V gene encodes CDR1 SNHLY and CDR2 FYNNEI. This CDR3 spans 14 amino acids. V dropped 5 bases and J dropped 1 base, with 11 bases sitting between them. The CDR3 nucleotides read TGTGCCAGCAGTTACAGGAATTTTAACTATGGCTACACCTTC. It codes for CASSYRNFNYGYTF.

V gene TRBV7-8 combines with J gene TRBJ1-5; perhaps TRBD1 as D (5 bases). V was trimmed by 6 bases and J by 12 bases, leaving 21 bases between them. The CDR3 covers 14 residues. Germline values: CDR1 SGHVS, CDR2 FQNEAQ. The CDR3 is CASSLGRDNTIQHF. The CDR3 nucleotides read TGTGCCAGCAGTCTCGGCAGGGATAATACTATCCAGCATTTT.

The V and J genes are TRBV25-1 and TRBJ1-5, with unresolved D. V was trimmed by 6 bases and J by 9 bases, leaving 12 bases between them. CDR3 length: 12 amino acids. Germline lookup yields CDR1 MGHDK and CDR2 SYGVNS. The chain's CDR3 is CASRSTAGPQHF. CDR3 coding DNA: TGTGCCAGCAGGAGCACGGCGGGGCCCCAGCATTTT.

This clone was counted once. The rearrangement joins TRBV7-9 to TRBJ1-1; 10 nucleotides line up with TRBD1. J was trimmed by 10 bases and V by 1 base; bases with no gene match: 12. The CDR3 has 16 amino acids. Germline V gives CDR1 SEHNR, CDR2 FQNEAQ (reference sequence). The CDR3 nucleotides read TGTGCCAGCAGCTTAGTATGGGACAGGGGAGAAGTGGCAGCTTTCTTT. Protein: CASSLVWDRGEVAAFF.

In DNA, the CDR3 is TGTGCCAGCAGTTTAACAGGGGGTCTGGGGTATGGCTACACCTTC. This translates into CASSLTGGLGYGYTF. This chain connects TRBV27 to TRBJ1-2; 8 positions agree with TRBD1. The ends lost 2 bases at V and 5 bases at J; junction bases unmatched: 7. CDR1 is MNHEY and CDR2 is SMNVEV in the germline V gene (reference sequence). The CDR3 sequence is 15 residues long.

The rearrangement links TRBV2 to TRBJ1-5; no clear D. V gave up 6 bases and J gave up 6 bases, with 9 bases separating them. The CDR3 runs to 12 residues. From germline, CDR1 is SNHLY and CDR2 FYNNEI. The CDR3 region is CASSEERQPQHF. In DNA, the CDR3 is TGTGCCAGCAGCGAGGAACGTCAGCCCCAGCATTTT.

The rearrangement joins TRBV5-1 to TRBJ2-2, with a possible D match to TRBD1 (6 bases). This CDR3 spans 14 amino acids. In germline, CDR1 is SGHRS, CDR2 YFSETQ. V lost 5 bases and J lost 0, with 8 bases in between. The CDR3 reads CASRRTANTGELFF. Written as DNA, the CDR3 is TGCGCCAGCAGGAGGACAGCGAACACCGGGGAGCTGTTTTTT. The full variable domain, in which reference TRBV5-1 and TRBJ2-2 provide the parts outside the CDR3, is KAGVTQTPRYLIKTRGQQVTLSCSPISGHRSVSWYQQTPGQGLQFLFEYFSETQRNKGNFPGRFSGRQFSNSRSEMNVSTLELGDSALYLCASRRTANTGELFFGEGSRLTVL.